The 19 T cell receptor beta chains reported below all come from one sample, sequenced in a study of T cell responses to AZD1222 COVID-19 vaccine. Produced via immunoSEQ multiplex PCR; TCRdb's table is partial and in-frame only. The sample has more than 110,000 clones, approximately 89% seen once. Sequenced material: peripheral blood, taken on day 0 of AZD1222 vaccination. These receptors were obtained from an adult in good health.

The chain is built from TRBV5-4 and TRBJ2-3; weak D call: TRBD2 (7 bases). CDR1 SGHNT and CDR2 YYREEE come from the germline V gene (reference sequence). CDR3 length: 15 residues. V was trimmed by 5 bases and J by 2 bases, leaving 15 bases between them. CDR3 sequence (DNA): TGTGCCAGCAGGCTAGGGGGGGGTAACACAGATACGCAGTATTTT. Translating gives CASRLGGGNTDTQYF.

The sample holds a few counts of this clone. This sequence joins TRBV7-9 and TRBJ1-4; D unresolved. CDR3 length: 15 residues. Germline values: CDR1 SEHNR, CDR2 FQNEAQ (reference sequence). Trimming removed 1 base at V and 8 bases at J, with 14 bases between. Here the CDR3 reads CASSLGGNYKEKLFF. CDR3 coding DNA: TGTGCCAGCAGCTTAGGTGGGAACTATAAAGAAAAACTGTTTTTT. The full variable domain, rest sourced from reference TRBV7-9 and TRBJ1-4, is DTGVSQNPRHKITKRGQNVTFRCDPISEHNRLYWYRQTLGQGPEFLTYFQNEAQLEKSRLLSDRFSAERPKGSFSTLEIQRTEQGDSAMYLCASSLGGNYKEKLFFGSGTQLSVL.

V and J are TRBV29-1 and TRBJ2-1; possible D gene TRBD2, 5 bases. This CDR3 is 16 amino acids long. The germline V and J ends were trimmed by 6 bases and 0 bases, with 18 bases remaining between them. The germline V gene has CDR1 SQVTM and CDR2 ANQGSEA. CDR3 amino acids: CSVTRAASSSYNEQFF. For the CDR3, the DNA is TGCAGCGTAACGCGGGCGGCGTCGAGCTCCTACAATGAGCAGTTCTTC.

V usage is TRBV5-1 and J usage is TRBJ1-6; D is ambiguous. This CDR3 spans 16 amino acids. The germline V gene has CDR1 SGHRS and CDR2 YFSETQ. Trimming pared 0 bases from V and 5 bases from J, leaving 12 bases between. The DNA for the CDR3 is TGCGCCAGCAGCTTGGTGGGGAGTATTAATAATTCACCCCTCCACTTT. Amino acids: CASSLVGSINNSPLHF.

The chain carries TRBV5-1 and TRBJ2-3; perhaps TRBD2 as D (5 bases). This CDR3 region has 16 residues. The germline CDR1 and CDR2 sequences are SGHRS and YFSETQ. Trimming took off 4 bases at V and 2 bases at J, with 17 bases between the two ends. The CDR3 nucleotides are TGCGCCAGCAGCCCTCGTGAGGGTAGGAACACAGATACGCAGTATTTT. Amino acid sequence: CASSPREGRNTDTQYF. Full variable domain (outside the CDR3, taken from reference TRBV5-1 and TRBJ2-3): KAGVTQTPRYLIKTRGQQVTLSCSPISGHRSVSWYQQTPGQGLQFLFEYFSETQRNKGNFPGRFSGRQFSNSRSEMNVSTLELGDSALYLCASSPREGRNTDTQYFGPGTRLTVL.

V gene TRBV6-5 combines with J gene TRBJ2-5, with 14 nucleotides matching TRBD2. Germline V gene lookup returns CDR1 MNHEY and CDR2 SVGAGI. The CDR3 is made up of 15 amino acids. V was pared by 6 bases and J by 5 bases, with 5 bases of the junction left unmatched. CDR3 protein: CASRAGTSGSETQYF. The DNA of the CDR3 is TGTGCCAGCAGGGCGGGGACTAGCGGGAGCGAGACCCAGTACTTC.

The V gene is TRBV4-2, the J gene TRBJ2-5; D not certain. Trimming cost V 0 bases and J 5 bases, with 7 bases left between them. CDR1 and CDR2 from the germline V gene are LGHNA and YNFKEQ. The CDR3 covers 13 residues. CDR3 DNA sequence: TGTGCCAGCAGCCAAGATTTTAGTGAGACCCAGTACTTC. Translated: CASSQDFSETQYF.

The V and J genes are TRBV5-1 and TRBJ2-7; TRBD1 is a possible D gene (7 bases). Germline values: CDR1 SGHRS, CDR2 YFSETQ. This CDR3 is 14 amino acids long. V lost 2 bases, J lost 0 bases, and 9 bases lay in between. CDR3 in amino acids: CASSFQGGSYEQYF. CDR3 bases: TGCGCCAGCAGCTTCCAGGGGGGCTCCTACGAGCAGTACTTC.

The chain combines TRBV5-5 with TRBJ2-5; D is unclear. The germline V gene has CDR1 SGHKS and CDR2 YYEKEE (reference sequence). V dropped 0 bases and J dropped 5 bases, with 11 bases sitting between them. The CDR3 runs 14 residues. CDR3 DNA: TGTGCCAGCAGCTTGGGCAGCCCTTGGGAGACCCAGTACTTC. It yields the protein CASSLGSPWETQYF.

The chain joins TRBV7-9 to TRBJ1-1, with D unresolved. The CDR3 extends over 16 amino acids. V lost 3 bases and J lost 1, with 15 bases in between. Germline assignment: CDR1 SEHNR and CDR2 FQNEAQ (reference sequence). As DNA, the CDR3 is TGTGCCAGCAGCTTTGGGCTCTTTATGGGGAACACTGAAGCTTTCTTT. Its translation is CASSFGLFMGNTEAFF.

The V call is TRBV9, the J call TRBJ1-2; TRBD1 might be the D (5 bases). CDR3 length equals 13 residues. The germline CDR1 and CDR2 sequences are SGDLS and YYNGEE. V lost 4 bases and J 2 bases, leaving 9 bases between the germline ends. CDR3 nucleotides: TGTGCCAGCAGCCGCGACAGAAACTATGGCTACACCTTC. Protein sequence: CASSRDRNYGYTF.

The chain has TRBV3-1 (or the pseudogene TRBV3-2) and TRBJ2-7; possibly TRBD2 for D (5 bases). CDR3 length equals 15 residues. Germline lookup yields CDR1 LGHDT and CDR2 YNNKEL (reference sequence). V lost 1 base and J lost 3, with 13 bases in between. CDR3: CASSQGSGPYYEQYF. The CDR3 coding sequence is TGTGCCAGCAGCCAAGGGAGCGGCCCCTACTACGAGCAGTACTTC.

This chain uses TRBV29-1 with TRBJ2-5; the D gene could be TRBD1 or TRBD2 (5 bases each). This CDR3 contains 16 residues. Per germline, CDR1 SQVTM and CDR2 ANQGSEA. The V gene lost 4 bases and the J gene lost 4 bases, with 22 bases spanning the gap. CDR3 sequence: CSVVGLEQWGRETQYF. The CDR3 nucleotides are TGCAGCGTTGTGGGGTTAGAACAGTGGGGGAGAGAGACCCAGTACTTC.

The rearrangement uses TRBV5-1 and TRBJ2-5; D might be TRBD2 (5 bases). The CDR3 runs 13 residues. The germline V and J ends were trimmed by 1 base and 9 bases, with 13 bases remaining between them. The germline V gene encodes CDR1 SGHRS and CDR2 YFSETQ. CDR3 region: CASSLLPQEAQYF. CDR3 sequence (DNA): TGCGCCAGCAGCTTGCTCCCCCAGGAGGCCCAGTACTTC.

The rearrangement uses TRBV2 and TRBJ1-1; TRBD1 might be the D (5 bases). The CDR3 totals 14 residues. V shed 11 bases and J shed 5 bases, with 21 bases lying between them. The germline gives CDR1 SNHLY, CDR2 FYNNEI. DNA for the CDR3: TGTGCCTCTCAATGGGGAGGGGAGAGGACTGAAGCTTTCTTT. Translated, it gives CASQWGGERTEAFF.

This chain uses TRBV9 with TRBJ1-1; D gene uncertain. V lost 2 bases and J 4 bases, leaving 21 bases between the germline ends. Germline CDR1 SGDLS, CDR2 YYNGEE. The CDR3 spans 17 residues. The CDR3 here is CASSVDLRTGMGTEAFF. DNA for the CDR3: TGTGCCAGCAGCGTGGACCTTAGGACTGGGATGGGCACTGAAGCTTTCTTT.

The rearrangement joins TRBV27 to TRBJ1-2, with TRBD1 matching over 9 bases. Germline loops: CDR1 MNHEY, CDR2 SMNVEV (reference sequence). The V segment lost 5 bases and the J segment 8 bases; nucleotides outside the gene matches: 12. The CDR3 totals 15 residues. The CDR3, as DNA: TGTGCCAGCAGTCCCGGGACAGGGCGTAGTCGGGGCTACACCTTC. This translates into CASSPGTGRSRGYTF.

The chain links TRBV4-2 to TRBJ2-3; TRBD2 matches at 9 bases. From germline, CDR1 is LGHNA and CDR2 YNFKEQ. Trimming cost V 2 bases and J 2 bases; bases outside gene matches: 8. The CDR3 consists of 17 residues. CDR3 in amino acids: CASSQSRRGGFTDTQYF. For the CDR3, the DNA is TGTGCCAGCAGCCAAAGCAGGCGGGGGGGCTTCACAGATACGCAGTATTTT.

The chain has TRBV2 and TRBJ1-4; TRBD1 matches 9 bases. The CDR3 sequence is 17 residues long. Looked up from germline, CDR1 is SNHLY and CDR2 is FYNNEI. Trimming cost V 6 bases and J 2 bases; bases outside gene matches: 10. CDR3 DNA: TGTGCCAGCAGGGCGGGACAGGGTATAAGGACTAATGAAAAACTGTTTTTT. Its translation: CASRAGQGIRTNEKLFF.